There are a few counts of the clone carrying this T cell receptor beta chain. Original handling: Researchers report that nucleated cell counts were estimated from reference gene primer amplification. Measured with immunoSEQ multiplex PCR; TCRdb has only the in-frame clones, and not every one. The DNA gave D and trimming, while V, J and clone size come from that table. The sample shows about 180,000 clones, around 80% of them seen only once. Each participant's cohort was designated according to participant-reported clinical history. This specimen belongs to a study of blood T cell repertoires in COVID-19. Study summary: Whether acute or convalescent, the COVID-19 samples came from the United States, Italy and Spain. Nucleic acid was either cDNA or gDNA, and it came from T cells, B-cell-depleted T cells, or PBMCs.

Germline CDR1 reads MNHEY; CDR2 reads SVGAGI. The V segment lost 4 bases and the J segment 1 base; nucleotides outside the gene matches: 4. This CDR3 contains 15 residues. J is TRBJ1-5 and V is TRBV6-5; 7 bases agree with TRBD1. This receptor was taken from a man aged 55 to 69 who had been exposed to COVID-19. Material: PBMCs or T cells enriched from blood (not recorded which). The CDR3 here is CASSFAGGSNQPQHF. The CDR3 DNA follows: TGTGCCAGCAGTTTCGCAGGGGGGAGCAATCAGCCCCAGCATTTT.